This T cell receptor beta chain was obtained from a study of shared clonotypes between healthy human individuals. As for the study in general: The study used three CD4 naive, three CD4 memory, two CD8 naive and one CD8 memory plate per donor.

Sequencing used immunoSEQ multiplex PCR; TCRdb keeps in-frame clones, though not all of them. The sample records roughly 2.2 million clones, roughly 92% being singletons. CDR3 length: 12 amino acids. Trimming took 4 bases from V and 3 from J, leaving 8 bases between them. Germline V gene data show CDR1 as SGHDT and CDR2 as YYEEEE. CD45RA-negative memory and CD45RA+ naive subsets were split from the CD4+ cells. The sequencing sample was made of naive CD4+ T cells from PBMCs. Noted subset: CD45RA+ positively selected. The rearrangement joins TRBV5-6 to TRBJ2-7; D possibly matches TRBD1 or TRBD2 (5 bases each). The TCR originated in a man in his late teens or twenties in good health. Some clones in this sample may be carry-over from other donors' samples. The CDR3 nucleotides are TGTGCCAGCAGCATGGGGGTCTACGAGCAGTACTTC. This codes for CASSMGVYEQYF. Filled out from reference TRBV5-6 and TRBJ2-7, the complete variable domain reads DAGVTQSPTHLIKTRGQQVTLRCSPKSGHDTVSWYQQALGQGPQFIFQYYEEEERQRGNFPDRFSGHQFPNYSSELNVNALLLGDSALYLCASSMGVYEQYFGPGTRLTVT.